A single sample is the source of the 17 T cell receptor beta chains below, sequenced in a study of blood T cell repertoires in COVID-19. Sequencing used immunoSEQ multiplex PCR; TCRdb keeps in-frame clones, though not all of them. The sample includes 45,000 to 55,000 clones, 70% to 85% seen only once; the top ten take under 14%. The specimen was peripheral blood. The receptors were gathered from an elderly man with COVID-19, enrolled during active disease.

The genes are TRBV5-1 and TRBJ2-5, with 7 bases fitting TRBD2. This CDR3 has 14 residues. Germline V lookup: CDR1 SGHRS, CDR2 YFSETQ. Germline trimming cut 7 bases from V and 0 bases from J; bases unmatched to any gene: 6. The CDR3 DNA reads as TGCGCCAGCGTTGCGGGGGAATACCAAGAGACCCAGTACTTC. It translates to CASVAGEYQETQYF.

The chain carries TRBV7-2 and TRBJ2-2, with D possibly matching TRBD2 (6 bases). The germline gives CDR1 SGHTA, CDR2 FQGNSA. This CDR3 has 14 amino acids. The germline V and J ends were trimmed by 6 bases and 3 bases, with 11 bases remaining between them. The DNA of the CDR3 is TGTGCCAGCAGACGGGACTCCCACACCGGGGAGCTGTTTTTT. Translating it yields CASRRDSHTGELFF.

In its sample, this clone was seen a few times. The V gene is TRBV2, the J gene TRBJ1-2, with 11 bases aligning to TRBD1. CDR3 length: 14 amino acids. Germline V gene sequence: CDR1 SNHLY, CDR2 FYNNEI. Trimming removed 8 bases from V and 8 bases from J; junction bases left unmatched: 10. The CDR3 nucleotides are TGTGCCAGCGGGGGTCCGGACAGGGGGCACGGCTACACCTTC. Its protein is CASGGPDRGHGYTF.

The V gene is TRBV2, the J gene TRBJ2-1; 13 bases are shared with TRBD2. V shed 5 bases, J shed 9 bases, and the junction held 13 bases outside the gene matches. Germline V gene sequence: CDR1 SNHLY, CDR2 FYNNEI. This CDR3 region has 17 residues. The CDR3 DNA is TGTGCCAGCAGTCTTGGCCGGACTAGCGGGAGATCGGCTGAGCAGTTCTTC. Amino acids: CASSLGRTSGRSAEQFF.

The genes are TRBV6-5 and TRBJ1-6; D remains ambiguous. Per the germline V gene, CDR1 is MNHEY and CDR2 is SVGAGI. Trimming left V 2 bases short and J 4 bases short, with 9 bases between. The CDR3 has 15 residues. The CDR3 loop is CASSYGKEYNSPLHF. The CDR3, as DNA: TGTGCCAGCAGTTACGGAAAGGAGTATAATTCACCCCTCCACTTT.

This CDR3 is CASSEQAGGPDTQYF. The DNA for the CDR3 is TGTGCCAGCAGTGAACAAGCGGGGGGGCCCGATACGCAGTATTTT. J is TRBJ2-3 and V is TRBV6-1; 10 nucleotides align to TRBD2. The ends lost 2 bases at V and 6 bases at J; junction bases unmatched: 5. The CDR3 consists of 15 residues. Germline V gives CDR1 MNHNS, CDR2 SASEGT.

V and J are TRBV29-1 and TRBJ1-1; TRBD1 matches 9 bases. V dropped 3 bases and J dropped 4; count of bases not matched to a gene: 3. The length of the CDR3 is 13 residues. Germline V lookup: CDR1 SQVTM, CDR2 ANQGSEA. CDR3 in amino acids: CSVDGTGSTEAFF. The DNA for the CDR3 is TGCAGCGTTGACGGGACAGGGAGCACTGAAGCTTTCTTT. Full variable domain (remainder filled in from reference TRBV29-1 and TRBJ1-1): SAVISQKPSRDICQRGTSLTIQCQVDSQVTMMFWYRQQPGQSLTLIATANQGSEATYESGFVIDKFPISRPNLTFSTLTVSNMSPEDSSIYLCSVDGTGSTEAFFGQGTRLTVV.

This chain links TRBV6-5 with TRBJ1-5, with 7 bases matching TRBD1. CDR1 is MNHEY, CDR2 SVGAGI, per germline. The junction had 6 bases not matched to a gene; V was cut back by 6 bases and J by 4 bases. This CDR3 spans 14 amino acids. The CDR3 DNA reads TGTGCCAGCAGCCGGGACAGAACAAATCAGCCCCAGCATTTT. As protein: CASSRDRTNQPQHF.

As DNA, the CDR3 is TGTGCCGTGCAGGGGGGAAATAGCAATCAGCCCCAGCATTTT. Protein: CAVQGGNSNQPQHF. The chain links TRBV30 to TRBJ1-5; 7 bases align to TRBD1. Germline lookup yields CDR1 GTSNPN and CDR2 SVGIG (reference sequence). This CDR3 region has 14 residues. V lost 8 bases and J lost 0; bases outside the gene matches: 7.

The chain joins TRBV9 to TRBJ1-2, with D uncertain. V was trimmed by 4 bases and J by 2 bases, leaving 12 bases between them. Germline values: CDR1 SGDLS, CDR2 YYNGEE. The CDR3 spans 14 residues. CDR3 bases: TGTGCCAGCAGCCCCTCAGGCCAGAACTATGGCTACACCTTC. This sequence encodes CASSPSGQNYGYTF.

This sequence joins TRBV13 and TRBJ1-6; D not resolved. V lost 0 bases to trimming and J lost 12 bases, with 6 bases between them. Germline CDR1 and CDR2: PRHDT and FYEKMQ (reference sequence). The CDR3 loop spans 12 amino acids. As DNA, the CDR3 is TGTGCCAGCAGCTTAGGCAGGTTACCCCTCCACTTT. Its translation: CASSLGRLPLHF.

The chain uses TRBV24-1 and TRBJ1-2; TRBD1 agrees at 8 bases. The V segment lost 10 bases and the J segment 6 bases; nucleotides outside the gene matches: 12. There are 14 residues in the CDR3. Looked up from germline, CDR1 is KGHDR and CDR2 is SFDVKD. CDR3 sequence (DNA): TGTGCCACGTCAACCTCGGACAGGGAAGATGGCTACACCTTC. It yields the protein CATSTSDREDGYTF.

This clone occurred once. This chain connects TRBV19 to TRBJ2-3, with D possibly matching TRBD2 (5 bases). CDR3 size: 12 residues. V was pared by 5 bases and J by 5 bases, with 8 bases between. Per germline, CDR1 LNHDA and CDR2 SQIVND (reference sequence). The CDR3 region has the DNA TGTGCCAGTAGTTTCCGGGGAGATACGCAGTATTTT. Translating gives CASSFRGDTQYF. Full variable domain (rest looked up from reference TRBV19 and TRBJ2-3): DGGITQSPKYLFRKEGQNVTLSCEQNLNHDAMYWYRQDPGQGLRLIYYSQIVNDFQKGDIAEGYSVSREKKESFPLTVTSAQKNPTAFYLCASSFRGDTQYFGPGTRLTVL.

The rearrangement uses TRBV12-3 or TRBV12-4 and TRBJ1-1; D possibly corresponds to TRBD1 (5 bases). This CDR3 spans 13 amino acids. Trimming left V 6 bases short and J 3 bases short, with 11 bases between. CDR3 in amino acids: CASRSRQYTEAFF. The CDR3 DNA is TGTGCCAGCAGGTCGCGACAGTACACTGAAGCTTTCTTT.

The J gene is TRBJ1-1, the V gene TRBV9; D uncertain. CDR3 length: 14 residues. With 4 bases removed from V and 1 base from J, the gap between germline ends came to 11 bases. Germline V gene lookup returns CDR1 SGDLS and CDR2 YYNGEE. The CDR3 region is CASSPQRGNTEAFF. The CDR3 coding sequence is TGTGCCAGCAGCCCCCAAAGAGGGAACACTGAAGCTTTCTTT.

The chain employs TRBV5-4 and TRBJ1-2; the match to TRBD1 covers 8 bases. Per the germline V gene, CDR1 is SGHNT and CDR2 is YYREEE (reference sequence). The CDR3 sequence is 13 residues long. Unmatched junction bases numbered 7, after V lost 5 bases and J lost 7 bases. This CDR3 reads CASRSGGGGGYTF. In DNA, the CDR3 is TGTGCCAGCAGATCAGGGGGCGGGGGTGGCTACACCTTC.

This chain links TRBV6-5 with TRBJ1-2; 7 bases are shared with TRBD1. This CDR3 is built from 13 residues. The germline V gene encodes CDR1 MNHEY and CDR2 SVGAGI. Losses at the gene ends were 8 bases for V and 4 bases for J; bases not matched to a gene: 7. The CDR3 sequence is CASAGTAFYGYTF. The DNA of the CDR3 is TGTGCCAGCGCCGGGACAGCCTTCTATGGCTACACCTTC.